This entry is about one T cell receptor beta chain. Its target is unknown. The sample comes from a study of shared clonotypes between healthy human individuals. Overall study findings and caveats: The researchers took only blood, and tissue repertoires probably look different. Sequencing depth was expected to influence donor clonotype sharing.

Each cell subset's genomic DNA was divided evenly among several immunoSEQ plates. Per sorted-subset replicate PCR, input was 200 to 250 ng DNA, representing roughly 29,000 T cell genomes. Produced via immunoSEQ multiplex PCR; TCRdb's table is partial and in-frame only. The data contain 550,000 to 850,000 clones, 74% of them seen just once; the ten biggest clones take up around 1.6%. The sequence was obtained from a woman aged 25 to 39 in good health. The specimen was memory CD4+ T cells sorted from blood. The subset denotes: CD45RA-negative fraction.

CDR3 amino acids: CASSLWERLNEQFF. Written as DNA, the CDR3 is TGTGCCAGCAGCTTGTGGGAGAGGCTCAATGAGCAGTTCTTC. The chain employs TRBV11-2 and TRBJ2-1, with D perhaps TRBD2 (5 bases). Deletions cut 3 bases from V and 6 bases from J, with 12 bases between. CDR3 length equals 14 residues. Germline V gene data show CDR1 as SGHAT and CDR2 as FQNNGV.